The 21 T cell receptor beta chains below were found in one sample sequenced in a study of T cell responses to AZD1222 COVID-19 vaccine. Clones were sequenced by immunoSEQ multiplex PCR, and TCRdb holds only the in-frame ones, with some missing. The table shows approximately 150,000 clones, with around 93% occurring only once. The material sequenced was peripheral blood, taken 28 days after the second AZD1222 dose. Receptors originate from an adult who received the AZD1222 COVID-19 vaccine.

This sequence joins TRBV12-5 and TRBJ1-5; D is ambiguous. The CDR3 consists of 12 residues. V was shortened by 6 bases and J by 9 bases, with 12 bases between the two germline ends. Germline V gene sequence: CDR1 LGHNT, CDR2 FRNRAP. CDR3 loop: CASGPERGPQHF. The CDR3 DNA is TGTGCTAGTGGACCCGAGCGGGGGCCCCAGCATTTT.

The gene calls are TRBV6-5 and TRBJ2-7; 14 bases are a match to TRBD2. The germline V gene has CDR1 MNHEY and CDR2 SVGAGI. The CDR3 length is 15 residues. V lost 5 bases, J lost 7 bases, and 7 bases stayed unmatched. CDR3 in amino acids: CASSQQGLAGDEQYF. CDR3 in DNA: TGTGCCAGCAGTCAACAGGGACTAGCGGGGGATGAGCAGTACTTC.

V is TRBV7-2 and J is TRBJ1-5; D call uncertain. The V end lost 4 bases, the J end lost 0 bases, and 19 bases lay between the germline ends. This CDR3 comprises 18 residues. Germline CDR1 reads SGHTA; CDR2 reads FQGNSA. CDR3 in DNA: TGTGCCAGCAGCTCCACTGCCGCAAGGCAATATAGCAATCAGCCCCAGCATTTT. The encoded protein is CASSSTAARQYSNQPQHF.

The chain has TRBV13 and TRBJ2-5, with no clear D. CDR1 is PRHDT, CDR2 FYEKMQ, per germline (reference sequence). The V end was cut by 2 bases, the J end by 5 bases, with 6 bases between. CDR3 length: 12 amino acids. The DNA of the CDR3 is TGTGCCAGCAGCTTAAGGACGGAGACCCAGTACTTC. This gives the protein CASSLRTETQYF.

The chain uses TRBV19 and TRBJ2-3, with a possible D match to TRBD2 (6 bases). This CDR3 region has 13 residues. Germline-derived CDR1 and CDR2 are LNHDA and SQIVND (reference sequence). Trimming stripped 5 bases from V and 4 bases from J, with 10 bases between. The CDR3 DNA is TGTGCCAGTAGTGCGGGACTCCCAGATACGCAGTATTTT. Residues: CASSAGLPDTQYF.

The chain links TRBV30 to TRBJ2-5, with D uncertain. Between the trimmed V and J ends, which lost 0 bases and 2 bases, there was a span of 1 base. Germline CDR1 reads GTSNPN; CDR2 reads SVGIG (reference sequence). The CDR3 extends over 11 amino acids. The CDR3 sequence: CAWSVQETQYF. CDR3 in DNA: TGTGCCTGGAGTGTACAAGAGACCCAGTACTTC.

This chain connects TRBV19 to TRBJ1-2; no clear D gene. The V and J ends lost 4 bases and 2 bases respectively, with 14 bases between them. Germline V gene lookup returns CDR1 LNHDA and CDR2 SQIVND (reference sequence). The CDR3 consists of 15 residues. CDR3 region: CASSSPRSVNYGYTF. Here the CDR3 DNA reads TGTGCCAGTAGTAGTCCTCGGTCCGTCAACTATGGCTACACCTTC.

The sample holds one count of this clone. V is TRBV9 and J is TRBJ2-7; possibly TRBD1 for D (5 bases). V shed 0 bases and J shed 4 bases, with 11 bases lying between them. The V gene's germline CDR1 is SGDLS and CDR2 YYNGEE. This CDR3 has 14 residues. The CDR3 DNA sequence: TGTGCCAGCAGCGTAGGAAGGAAGGGGTACGAGCAGTACTTC. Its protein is CASSVGRKGYEQYF. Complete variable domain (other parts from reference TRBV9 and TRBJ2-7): DSGVTQTPKHLITATGQRVTLRCSPRSGDLSVYWYQQSLDQGLQFLIQYYNGEERAKGNILERFSAQQFPDLHSELNLSSLELGDSALYFCASSVGRKGYEQYFGPGTRLTVT.

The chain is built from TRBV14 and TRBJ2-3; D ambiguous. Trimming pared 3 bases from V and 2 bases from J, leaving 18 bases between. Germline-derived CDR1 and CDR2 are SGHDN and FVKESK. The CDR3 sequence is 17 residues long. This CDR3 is CASSHRYTQTITDTQYF. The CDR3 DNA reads TGTGCCAGCAGCCACAGATACACCCAGACCATCACAGATACGCAGTATTTT.

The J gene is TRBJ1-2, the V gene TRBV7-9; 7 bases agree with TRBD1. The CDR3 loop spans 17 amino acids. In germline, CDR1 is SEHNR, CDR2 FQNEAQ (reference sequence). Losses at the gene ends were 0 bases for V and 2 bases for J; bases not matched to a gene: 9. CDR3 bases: TGTGCCAGCAGCTTAGCAATGATGGGACAGAGGAACTATGGCTACACCTTC. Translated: CASSLAMMGQRNYGYTF.

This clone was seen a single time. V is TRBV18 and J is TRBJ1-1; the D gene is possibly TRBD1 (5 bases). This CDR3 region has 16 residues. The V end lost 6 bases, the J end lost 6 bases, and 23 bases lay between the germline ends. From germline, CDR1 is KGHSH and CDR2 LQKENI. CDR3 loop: CASSYGGGWNLAEAFF. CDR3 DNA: TGTGCCAGCTCTTATGGGGGGGGATGGAACTTAGCTGAAGCTTTCTTT.

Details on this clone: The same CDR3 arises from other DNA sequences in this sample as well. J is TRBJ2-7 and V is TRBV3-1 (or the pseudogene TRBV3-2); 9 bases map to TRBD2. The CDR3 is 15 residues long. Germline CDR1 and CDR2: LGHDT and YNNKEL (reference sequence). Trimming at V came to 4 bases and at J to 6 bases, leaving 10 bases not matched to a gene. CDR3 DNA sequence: TGTGCCAGCAGCCCAGTGGCGGGAGGGCCCACCGAGCAGTACTTC. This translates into CASSPVAGGPTEQYF.

DNA for the CDR3: TGTGCCAGCAGTCTAATCGCCCTAGCAACTAATGAAAAACTGTTTTTT. It encodes CASSLIALATNEKLFF. J is TRBJ1-4 and V is TRBV7-9; D unresolved. The CDR3 runs to 16 residues. CDR1 is SEHNR and CDR2 is FQNEAQ in the germline V gene (reference sequence). Trimming removed 6 bases at V and 0 bases at J, with 14 bases between.

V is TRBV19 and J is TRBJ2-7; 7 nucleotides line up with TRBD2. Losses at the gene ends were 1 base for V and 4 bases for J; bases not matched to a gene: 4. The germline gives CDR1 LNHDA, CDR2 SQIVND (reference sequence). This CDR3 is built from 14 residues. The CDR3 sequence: CASSIAGEGYEQYF. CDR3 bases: TGTGCCAGTAGTATAGCCGGGGAGGGTTACGAGCAGTACTTC.

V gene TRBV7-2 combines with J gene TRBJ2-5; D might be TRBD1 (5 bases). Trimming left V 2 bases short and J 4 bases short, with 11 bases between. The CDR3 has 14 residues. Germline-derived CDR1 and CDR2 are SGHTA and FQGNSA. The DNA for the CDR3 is TGTGCCAGCAGCTTAAGGTCCAGGGTAGAGACCCAGTACTTC. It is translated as CASSLRSRVETQYF.

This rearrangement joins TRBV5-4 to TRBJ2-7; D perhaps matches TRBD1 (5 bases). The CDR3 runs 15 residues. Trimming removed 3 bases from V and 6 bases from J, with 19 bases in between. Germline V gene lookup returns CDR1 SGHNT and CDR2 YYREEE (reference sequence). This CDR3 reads CASSSRAGSFFEQYF. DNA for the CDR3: TGTGCCAGCAGCTCAAGGGCAGGGTCGTTTTTCGAGCAGTACTTC.

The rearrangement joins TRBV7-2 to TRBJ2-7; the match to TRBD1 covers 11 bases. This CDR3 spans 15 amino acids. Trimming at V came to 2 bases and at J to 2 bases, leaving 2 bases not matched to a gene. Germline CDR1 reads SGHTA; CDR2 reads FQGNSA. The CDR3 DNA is TGTGCCAGCAGCTTAAGGACAGGGGGCACCTACGAGCAGTACTTC. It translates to CASSLRTGGTYEQYF.

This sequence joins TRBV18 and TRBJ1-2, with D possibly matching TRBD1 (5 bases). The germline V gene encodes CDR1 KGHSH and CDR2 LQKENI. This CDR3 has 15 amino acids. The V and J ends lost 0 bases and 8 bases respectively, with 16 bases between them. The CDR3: CASSPPVGADQGYTF. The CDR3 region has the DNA TGTGCCAGCTCACCACCGGTTGGGGCAGATCAAGGCTACACCTTC.

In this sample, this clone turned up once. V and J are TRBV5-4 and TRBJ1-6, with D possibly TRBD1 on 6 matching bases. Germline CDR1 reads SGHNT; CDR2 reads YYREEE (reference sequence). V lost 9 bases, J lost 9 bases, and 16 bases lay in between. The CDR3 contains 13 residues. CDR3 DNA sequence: TGTGCCACCCAGGCAGGGGACACTTCACCCCTCCACTTT. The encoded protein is CATQAGDTSPLHF.

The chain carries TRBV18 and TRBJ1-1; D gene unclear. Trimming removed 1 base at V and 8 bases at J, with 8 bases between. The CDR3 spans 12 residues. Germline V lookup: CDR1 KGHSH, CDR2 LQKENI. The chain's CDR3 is CASSPQKLEAFF. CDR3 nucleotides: TGTGCCAGCTCACCACAAAAATTGGAAGCTTTCTTT. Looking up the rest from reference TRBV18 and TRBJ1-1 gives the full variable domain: NAGVMQNPRHLVRRRGQEARLRCSPMKGHSHVYWYRQLPEEGLKFMVYLQKENIIDESGMPKERFSAEFPKEGPSILRIQQVVRGDSAAYFCASSPQKLEAFFGQGTRLTVV.

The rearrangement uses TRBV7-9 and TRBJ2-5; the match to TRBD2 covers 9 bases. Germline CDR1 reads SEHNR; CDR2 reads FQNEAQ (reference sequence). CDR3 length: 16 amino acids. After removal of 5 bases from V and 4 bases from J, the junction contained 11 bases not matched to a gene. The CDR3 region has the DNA TGTGCCAGCAGCCCAATCCTAGCGGGAACGGGAGAGACCCAGTACTTC. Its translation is CASSPILAGTGETQYF.